These 22 T cell receptor beta chains originate from one sample sequenced in a study of response to subunit inactivated influenza vaccine. MiXCR was run by TCRdb on the RT-PCR reads, yielding one entry per CDR3 protein. This table has a few hundred thousand distinct CDR3 sequences, approximately 20% appearing once. Sequences were derived from PBMCs from blood, sampled 21 months after vaccination. The receptor source for this set is a man between 50 and 70 years old who received an inactivated influenza vaccine.

This clonotype was seen a handful of times. The genes are TRBV12-3 or TRBV12-4 and TRBJ2-4; maybe TRBD2 (6 bases). The CDR3 has 14 amino acids. V was trimmed by 5 bases and J by 6 bases, leaving 14 bases between them. The CDR3 loop is CASSAGGTRNIQYF. Here the CDR3 DNA reads TGTGCCAGCAGTGCTGGAGGGACCAGAAACATTCAGTACTTC.

This sequence joins TRBV7-2 and TRBJ1-1; a possible D gene is TRBD1 (5 bases). Germline-derived CDR1 and CDR2 are SGHTA and FQGNSA. CDR3 length: 14 residues. Trimming left V 4 bases short and J 2 bases short, with 11 bases between. CDR3 sequence: CASSSGGVNTEAFF. The CDR3 DNA follows: TGTGCCAGCAGCTCTGGGGGGGTAAACACTGAAGCTTTCTTT.

In this sample, this clonotype turned up a few times. The J gene is TRBJ2-1, the V gene TRBV3-1, with 7 bases identical to TRBD1. V was clipped by 4 bases and J by 5 bases; unmatched bases: 8. There are 15 residues in the CDR3. Germline values: CDR1 LGHDT, CDR2 YNNKEL (reference sequence). The CDR3, as DNA: TGTGCCAGCAGCCCCGGGGACAGACAAAACAATGAGCAGTTCTTC. Translating it yields CASSPGDRQNNEQFF.

The V and J genes are TRBV20-1 and TRBJ2-1; 8 nucleotides agree with TRBD2. The CDR3 covers 18 residues. With 5 bases clipped from V and 1 base from J, the junction kept 16 bases outside the gene matches. Germline V lookup: CDR1 DFQATT, CDR2 SNEGSKA (reference sequence). The CDR3 loop is CSALGSGGLSRSYNEQFF. The CDR3 region has the DNA TGCAGTGCTCTTGGTTCGGGGGGGTTGTCTCGGTCCTACAATGAGCAGTTCTTC.

The chain recombines TRBV9 with TRBJ1-3; no clear D. Trimming shortened V by 0 bases and J by 0 bases, and 10 bases separated the two germline ends. The CDR3 extends over 16 amino acids. Germline-derived CDR1 and CDR2 are SGDLS and YYNGEE. The CDR3 sequence: CASSVGGLHSGNTIYF. The DNA of the CDR3 is TGTGCCAGCAGCGTAGGTGGGCTACACTCTGGAAACACCATATATTTT.

The V gene is TRBV18, the J gene TRBJ1-2; D is perhaps TRBD1 (5 bases). Trimming removed 1 base at V and 4 bases at J, with 13 bases between. CDR3 length: 15 amino acids. The germline CDR1 and CDR2 sequences are KGHSH and LQKENI. The CDR3 DNA sequence: TGTGCCAGCTCACCACGGCAGGGACCACCCTATGGCTACACCTTC. It yields the protein CASSPRQGPPYGYTF.

The V and J genes are TRBV30 and TRBJ1-1, with TRBD1 matching over 9 bases. CDR3 length equals 14 residues. Germline CDR1 is GTSNPN and CDR2 is SVGIG (reference sequence). V lost 2 bases to trimming and J lost 6 bases; unmatched junction nucleotides: 7. CDR3 sequence reads: CAWSTGTGSSEAFF. CDR3 in DNA: TGTGCCTGGAGTACCGGGACAGGGAGCTCTGAAGCTTTCTTT.

This clonotype has more than one count but fewer than ten. The gene calls are TRBV27 and TRBJ2-7, with 7 bases aligning to TRBD1. Germline V gene data show CDR1 as MNHEY and CDR2 as SMNVEV (reference sequence). The CDR3 spans 15 residues. V lost 5 bases, J lost 4 bases, and 11 bases stayed unmatched. The CDR3 DNA sequence: TGTGCCAGCAGTCCAAACCCGACAGGGATGTACGAGCAGTACTTC. Its protein product is CASSPNPTGMYEQYF.

The chain employs TRBV7-9 and TRBJ2-3, with D perhaps matching TRBD1 (7 bases). The CDR3 covers 16 residues. The V gene lost 4 bases and the J gene lost 7 bases, with 21 bases spanning the gap. The germline gives CDR1 SEHNR, CDR2 FQNEAQ (reference sequence). The CDR3 protein is CASSSYGGQHPYTQYF. The DNA for the CDR3 is TGTGCCAGCAGCTCCTACGGGGGACAGCACCCATATACGCAGTATTTT.

The V gene is TRBV12-3 or TRBV12-4, the J gene TRBJ2-4; 10 nucleotides align to TRBD2. Losses at the gene ends were 3 bases for V and 0 bases for J; bases not matched to a gene: 2. The CDR3 covers 16 residues. The CDR3 region has the DNA TGTGCCAGCAGTTTCAGCGGGAGGGTAGCCAAAAACATTCAGTACTTC. Its protein product is CASSFSGRVAKNIQYF.

The chain recombines TRBV29-1 with TRBJ2-7; 10 positions agree with TRBD2. Unmatched junction bases numbered 9, after V lost 6 bases and J lost 4 bases. The V gene's germline CDR1 is SQVTM and CDR2 ANQGSEA. The CDR3 runs 14 residues. The CDR3 DNA reads TGCAGCGTGGAAAATCCTAGCGGGAGATACGAGCAGTACTTC. It specifies CSVENPSGRYEQYF.

J is TRBJ2-1 and V is TRBV12-3 or TRBV12-4, with 14 bases identical to TRBD2. Unmatched junction bases numbered 14, after V lost 4 bases and J lost 9 bases. This CDR3 is 18 amino acids long. The CDR3 region is CASSSQTSGGAKVSEQFF. The CDR3 DNA is TGTGCCAGCAGTTCTCAGACTAGCGGGGGGGCCAAGGTATCTGAGCAGTTCTTC.

The gene calls are TRBV6-5 and TRBJ1-1; D ambiguous. This CDR3 spans 15 amino acids. V was pared by 2 bases and J by 5 bases, with 15 bases between. Germline CDR1 reads MNHEY; CDR2 reads SVGAGI. The CDR3 sequence: CASSYQPAETTEAFF. DNA for the CDR3: TGTGCCAGCAGTTACCAACCGGCAGAGACGACTGAAGCTTTCTTT.

Only one count was recorded for this clonotype. The chain combines TRBV15 with TRBJ2-1; 13 bases fit TRBD2. The CDR3 is 16 residues long. The junction had 3 bases not matched to a gene; V was cut back by 3 bases and J by 4 bases. The V gene's germline CDR1 is LNHNV and CDR2 YYDKDF (reference sequence). The CDR3: CATSSGLAGVYNEQFF. The CDR3 nucleotides are TGTGCCACCAGCAGTGGACTAGCGGGGGTATACAATGAGCAGTTCTTC. Looking up the rest from reference TRBV15 and TRBJ2-1 gives the full variable domain: DAMVIQNPRYQVTQFGKPVTLSCSQTLNHNVMYWYQQKSSQAPKLLFHYYDKDFNNEADTPDNFQSRRPNTSFCFLDIRSPGLGDTAMYLCATSSGLAGVYNEQFFGPGTRLTVL.

This clonotype was observed a handful of times. The rearrangement links TRBV28 to TRBJ1-1; possibly TRBD1 for D (5 bases). CDR3 length equals 15 residues. Trimming left V 5 bases short and J 1 base short, with 14 bases between. Germline V gene lookup returns CDR1 MDHEN and CDR2 SYDVKM. The DNA of the CDR3 is TGTGCCAGCAGTCCCTACTTTACAGGGAACACTGAAGCTTTCTTT. This translates into CASSPYFTGNTEAFF.

This clonotype was counted only a few times. The rearrangement links TRBV12-3 or TRBV12-4 to TRBJ1-1, with TRBD1 as a possible D gene (6 bases). This CDR3 is built from 15 residues. The V and J ends lost 2 bases and 4 bases respectively, with 14 bases between them. The CDR3, as DNA: TGTGCCAGCAGTTTACACGGGGGCTCGGGCACTGAAGCTTTCTTT. It specifies CASSLHGGSGTEAFF.

In this sample, this clonotype turned up a few times. V gene TRBV7-2 combines with J gene TRBJ1-6, with a weak D call TRBD1 (6 bases). Germline CDR1 SGHTA, CDR2 FQGNSA. V was clipped by 2 bases and J by 4 bases, with 12 bases between them. The CDR3 is 16 amino acids. DNA for the CDR3: TGTGCCAGCAGCTTAACAGGGAATAATTATAATTCACCCCTCCACTTT. Translation: CASSLTGNNYNSPLHF.

The rearrangement uses TRBV12-3 or TRBV12-4 and TRBJ2-3; TRBD2 aligns across 15 bases. V lost 5 bases and J lost 4; bases outside the gene matches: 10. The CDR3 has 18 amino acids. The CDR3, as DNA: TGTGCCAGCAGTACCCGGACTAGCGGGGGGGCTTGGGCAGATACGCAGTATTTT. It translates to CASSTRTSGGAWADTQYF.

This clonotype showed up just a few times. This chain links TRBV3-1 with TRBJ2-2; D gene uncertain. The germline V and J ends were trimmed by 5 bases and 1 base, with 11 bases remaining between them. The CDR3 is 15 amino acids. CDR1 is LGHDT and CDR2 is YNNKEL in the germline V gene (reference sequence). CDR3 loop: CASSERPKNTGELFF. In nucleotides, the CDR3 is TGTGCCAGCAGCGAAAGGCCCAAGAACACCGGGGAGCTGTTTTTT.

This clonotype was found a few times. This chain joins TRBV7-2 and TRBJ1-2; TRBD1 aligns across 7 bases. The V gene end was trimmed by 4 bases and the J gene end by 8 bases; junction bases not matched to a gene: 13. The CDR3 loop spans 15 amino acids. The germline gives CDR1 SGHTA, CDR2 FQGNSA. In DNA, the CDR3 is TGTGCCAGCAGCTCTCTCGTAGACAGGGTGGGCGGCTACACCTTC. Residues: CASSSLVDRVGGYTF.

The chain employs TRBV10-3 and TRBJ1-1; no definite D call. Germline-derived CDR1 and CDR2 are ENHRY and SYGVKD. This CDR3 is built from 15 residues. The V gene lost 0 bases and the J gene lost 2 bases, with 10 bases spanning the gap. The CDR3: CAISESPVGNTEAFF. DNA for the CDR3: TGTGCCATCAGTGAGTCTCCAGTCGGAAACACTGAAGCTTTCTTT.

This clonotype was seen more than once but under ten times. The chain links TRBV18 to TRBJ1-5; 7 nucleotides agree with TRBD1. Per the germline V gene, CDR1 is KGHSH and CDR2 is LQKENI. This CDR3 is 15 amino acids long. The V and J ends lost 3 bases and 7 bases, in that order; junction bases with no gene match: 9. CDR3 sequence: CASSPEGQRGQPQHF. The CDR3 bases are TGTGCCAGCTCACCCGAGGGACAGCGGGGGCAGCCCCAGCATTTT.